Presented here are 5 T cell receptor beta chains from one specimen sequenced in a study of T cells in Graves' hyperthyroidism and ophthalmopathy. Authors of the study amplified TCR beta CDR3 regions from RNA transcripts. An initial round of RT-PCR targeting the TCR CDR3 relied on the HTBI primer set. TCRdb ran MiXCR on the multiplex PCR reads and lists one entry per CDR3 protein. The sample shows hundreds of thousands of distinct CDR3 sequences, 45% of them seen only once. Sequenced input: peripheral blood or thyroid tissue (not recorded which). The receptors come from an adult man with Graves' disease, either hyperthyroidism or ophthalmopathy (not recorded which).

This chain uses TRBV7-2 with TRBJ2-2, with a tentative D call TRBD2 (5 bases). V lost 5 bases and J lost 8, with 9 bases in between. Germline loops: CDR1 SGHTA, CDR2 FQGNSA. This CDR3 contains 12 residues. CDR3 DNA: TGTGCCAGCAGCCGGACTCGGGGGGAGCTGTTTTTT. Protein: CASSRTRGELFF.

Comments on this clonotype: At one end the junction does not follow the germline gene, possibly because of a read error. This chain connects TRBV25-1 to TRBJ2-7, with no clear D. Per the germline V gene, CDR1 is MGHDK and CDR2 is SYGVNS. The CDR3 totals 13 residues. The CDR3 is CACSVHLGHEQYF. The CDR3 coding sequence is TGTGCCTGCAGTGTTCATCTGGGCCACGAGCAGTACTTC.

This chain links TRBV24-1 with TRBJ1-5; tentatively, D is TRBD1 (5 bases). The germline V gene has CDR1 KGHDR and CDR2 SFDVKD. V lost 6 bases and J lost 9, with 14 bases in between. CDR3 length: 13 residues. The CDR3 sequence: CATSTGRARPQHF. CDR3 bases: TGTGCCACCAGTACGGGACGGGCAAGGCCCCAGCATTTT.

The chain joins TRBV10-3 to TRBJ2-5, with 8 bases aligning to TRBD1. V gave up 4 bases and J gave up 5 bases; unmatched junction bases: 3. Germline V CDR1 and CDR2: ENHRY, SYGVKD. The CDR3 length is 13 residues. CDR3 nucleotides: TGTGCCATCAGTGGCACAGGGGGGGAGACCCAGTACTTC. Its translation: CAISGTGGETQYF.

The chain is built from TRBV10-3 and TRBJ2-7, with TRBD1 matching 7 bases. CDR3 length: 12 amino acids. Germline CDR1 is ENHRY and CDR2 is SYGVKD. CDR3 sequence (DNA): TGTGCTAGAGATCCAGGACGACAGGGAGAGTACTTC. This codes for CARDPGRQGEYF.